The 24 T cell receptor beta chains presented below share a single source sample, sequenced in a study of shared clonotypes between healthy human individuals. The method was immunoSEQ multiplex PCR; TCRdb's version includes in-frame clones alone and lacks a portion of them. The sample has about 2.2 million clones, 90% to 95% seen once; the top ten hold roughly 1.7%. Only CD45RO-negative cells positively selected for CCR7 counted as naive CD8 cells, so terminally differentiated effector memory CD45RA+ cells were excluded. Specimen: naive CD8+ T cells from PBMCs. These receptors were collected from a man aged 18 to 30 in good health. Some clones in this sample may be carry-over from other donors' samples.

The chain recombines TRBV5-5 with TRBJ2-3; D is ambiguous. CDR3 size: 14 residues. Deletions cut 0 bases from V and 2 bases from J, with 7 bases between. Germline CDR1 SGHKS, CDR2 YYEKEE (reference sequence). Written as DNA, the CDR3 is TGTGCCAGCAGCTTGGGCAGGAACACAGATACGCAGTATTTT. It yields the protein CASSLGRNTDTQYF.

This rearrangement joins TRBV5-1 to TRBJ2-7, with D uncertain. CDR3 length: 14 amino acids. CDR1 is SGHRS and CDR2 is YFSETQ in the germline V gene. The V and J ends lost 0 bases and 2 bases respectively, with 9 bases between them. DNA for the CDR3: TGCGCCAGCAGCTTGGCAGAGTTCACCTACGAGCAGTACTTC. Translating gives CASSLAEFTYEQYF.

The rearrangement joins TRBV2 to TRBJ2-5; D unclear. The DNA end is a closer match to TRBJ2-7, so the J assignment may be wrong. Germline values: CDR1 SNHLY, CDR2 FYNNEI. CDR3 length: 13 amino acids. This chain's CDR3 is CASSDGSSYEQYF. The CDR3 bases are TGTGCCAGCAGTGATGGTAGCAGCTACGAGCAGTACTTC.

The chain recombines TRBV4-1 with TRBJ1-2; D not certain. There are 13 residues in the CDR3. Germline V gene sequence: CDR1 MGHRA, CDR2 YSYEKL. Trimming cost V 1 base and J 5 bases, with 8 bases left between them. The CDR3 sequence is CASSQGAAYGYTF. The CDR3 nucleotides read TGCGCCAGCAGCCAAGGGGCAGCTTATGGCTACACCTTC.

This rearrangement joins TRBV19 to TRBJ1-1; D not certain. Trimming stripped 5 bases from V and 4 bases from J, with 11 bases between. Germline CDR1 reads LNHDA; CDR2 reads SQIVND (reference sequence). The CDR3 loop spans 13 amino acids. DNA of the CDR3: TGTGCCAGTAGTGCAACACGTGTCACTGAAGCTTTCTTT. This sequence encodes CASSATRVTEAFF.

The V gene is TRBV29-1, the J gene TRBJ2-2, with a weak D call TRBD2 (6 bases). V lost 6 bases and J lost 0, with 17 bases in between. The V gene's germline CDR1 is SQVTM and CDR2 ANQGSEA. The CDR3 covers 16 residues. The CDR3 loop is CSVLGLSQSNTGELFF. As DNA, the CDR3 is TGCAGCGTCCTGGGACTTTCCCAGTCGAACACCGGGGAGCTGTTTTTT.

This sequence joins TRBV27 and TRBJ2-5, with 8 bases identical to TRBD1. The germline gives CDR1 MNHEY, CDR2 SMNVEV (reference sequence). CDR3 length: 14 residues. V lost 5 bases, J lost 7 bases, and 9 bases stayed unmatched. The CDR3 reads CASSPNLQGVTQYF. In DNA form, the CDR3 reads TGTGCCAGCAGTCCCAACCTACAGGGGGTGACCCAGTACTTC.

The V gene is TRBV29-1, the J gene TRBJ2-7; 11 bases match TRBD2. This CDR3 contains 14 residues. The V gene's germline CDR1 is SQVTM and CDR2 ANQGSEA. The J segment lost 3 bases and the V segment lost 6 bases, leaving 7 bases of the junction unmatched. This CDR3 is CSVGLAGVNYEQYF. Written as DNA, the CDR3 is TGCAGCGTCGGACTAGCGGGCGTGAACTACGAGCAGTACTTC.

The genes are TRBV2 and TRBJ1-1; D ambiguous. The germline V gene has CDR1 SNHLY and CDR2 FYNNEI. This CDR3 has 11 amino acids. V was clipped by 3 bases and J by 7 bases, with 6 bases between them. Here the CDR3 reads CASSEDGEAFF. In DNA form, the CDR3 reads TGTGCCAGCAGTGAGGATGGTGAAGCTTTCTTT.

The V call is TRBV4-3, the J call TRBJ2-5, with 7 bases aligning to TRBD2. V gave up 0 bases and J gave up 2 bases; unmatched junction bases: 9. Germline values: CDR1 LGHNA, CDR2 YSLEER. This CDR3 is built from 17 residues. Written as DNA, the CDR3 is TGCGCCAGCAGCCAAGATGGTGGTAGCGGGCCACAAGAGACCCAGTACTTC. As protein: CASSQDGGSGPQETQYF.

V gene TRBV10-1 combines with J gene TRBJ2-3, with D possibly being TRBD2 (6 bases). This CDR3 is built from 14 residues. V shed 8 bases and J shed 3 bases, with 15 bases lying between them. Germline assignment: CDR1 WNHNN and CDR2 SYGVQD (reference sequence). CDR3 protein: CASQDGSGTDTQYF. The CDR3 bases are TGCGCCAGCCAGGACGGGAGTGGAACAGATACGCAGTATTTT.

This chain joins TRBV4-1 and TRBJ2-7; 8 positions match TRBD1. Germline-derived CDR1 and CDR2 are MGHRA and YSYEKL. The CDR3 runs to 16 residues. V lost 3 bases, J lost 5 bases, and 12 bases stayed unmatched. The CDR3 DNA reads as TGCGCCAGCAGCCATGTATCCGACAGGGGTCGAAACGAGCAGTACTTC. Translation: CASSHVSDRGRNEQYF.

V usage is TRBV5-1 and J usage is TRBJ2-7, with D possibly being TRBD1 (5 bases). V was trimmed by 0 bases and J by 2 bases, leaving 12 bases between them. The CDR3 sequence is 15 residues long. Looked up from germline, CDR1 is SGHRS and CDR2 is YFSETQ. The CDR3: CASSLAPRAAYEQYF. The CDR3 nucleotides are TGCGCCAGCAGCTTGGCCCCCAGGGCGGCCTACGAGCAGTACTTC. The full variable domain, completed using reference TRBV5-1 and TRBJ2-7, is KAGVTQTPRYLIKTRGQQVTLSCSPISGHRSVSWYQQTPGQGLQFLFEYFSETQRNKGNFPGRFSGRQFSNSRSEMNVSTLELGDSALYLCASSLAPRAAYEQYFGPGTRLTVT.

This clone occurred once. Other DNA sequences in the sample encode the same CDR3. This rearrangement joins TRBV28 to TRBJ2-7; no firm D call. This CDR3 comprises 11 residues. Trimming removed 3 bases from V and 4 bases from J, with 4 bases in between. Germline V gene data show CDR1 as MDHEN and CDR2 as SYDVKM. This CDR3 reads CASSFFYEQYF. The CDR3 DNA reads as TGTGCCAGCAGTTTTTTTTACGAGCAGTACTTC.

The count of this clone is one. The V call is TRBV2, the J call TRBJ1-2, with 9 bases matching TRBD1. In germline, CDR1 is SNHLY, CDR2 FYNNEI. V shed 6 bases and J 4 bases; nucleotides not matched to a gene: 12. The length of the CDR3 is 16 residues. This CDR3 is CASSASGTGTVYGYTF. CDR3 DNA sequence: TGTGCCAGCAGCGCTTCCGGGACAGGGACCGTCTATGGCTACACCTTC.

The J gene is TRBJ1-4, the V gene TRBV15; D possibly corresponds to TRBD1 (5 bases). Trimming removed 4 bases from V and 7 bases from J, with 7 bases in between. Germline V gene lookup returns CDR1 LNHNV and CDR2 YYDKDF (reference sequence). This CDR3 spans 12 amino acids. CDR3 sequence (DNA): TGTGCCACCAGCAAAAGGGGTGAAAAACTGTTTTTT. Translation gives CATSKRGEKLFF.

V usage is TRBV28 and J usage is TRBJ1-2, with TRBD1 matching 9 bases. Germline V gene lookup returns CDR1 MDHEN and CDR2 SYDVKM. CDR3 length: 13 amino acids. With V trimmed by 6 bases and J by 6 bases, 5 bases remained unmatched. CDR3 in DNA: TGTGCCAGCAGCTTACAGGGGGCTCATGGCTACACCTTC. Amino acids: CASSLQGAHGYTF.

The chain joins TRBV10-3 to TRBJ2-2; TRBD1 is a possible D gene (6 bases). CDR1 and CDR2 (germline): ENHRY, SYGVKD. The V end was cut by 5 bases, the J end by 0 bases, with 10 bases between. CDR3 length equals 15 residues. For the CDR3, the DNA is TGTGCCATCAGTCTGGACAGAGCGAACACCGGGGAGCTGTTTTTT. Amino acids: CAISLDRANTGELFF.

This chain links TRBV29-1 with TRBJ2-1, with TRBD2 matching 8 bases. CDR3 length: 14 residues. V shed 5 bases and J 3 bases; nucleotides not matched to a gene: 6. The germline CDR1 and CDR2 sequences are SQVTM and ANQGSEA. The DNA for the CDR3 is TGCAGCGTTAGCGGGAGCGGGGTCTACAATGAGCAGTTCTTC. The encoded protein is CSVSGSGVYNEQFF.

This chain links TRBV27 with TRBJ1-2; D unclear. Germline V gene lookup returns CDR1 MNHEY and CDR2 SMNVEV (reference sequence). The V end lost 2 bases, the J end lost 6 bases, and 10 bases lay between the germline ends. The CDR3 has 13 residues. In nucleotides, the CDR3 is TGTGCCAGCAGTTTACATTGGGCGGATGGCTACACCTTC. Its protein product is CASSLHWADGYTF.

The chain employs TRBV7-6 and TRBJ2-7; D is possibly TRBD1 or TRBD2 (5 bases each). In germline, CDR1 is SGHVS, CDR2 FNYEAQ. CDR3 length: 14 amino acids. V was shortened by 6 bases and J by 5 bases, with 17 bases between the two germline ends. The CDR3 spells CASSSRWGSDEQYF. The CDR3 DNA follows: TGTGCCAGCAGTTCCCGGTGGGGGTCCGACGAGCAGTACTTC.

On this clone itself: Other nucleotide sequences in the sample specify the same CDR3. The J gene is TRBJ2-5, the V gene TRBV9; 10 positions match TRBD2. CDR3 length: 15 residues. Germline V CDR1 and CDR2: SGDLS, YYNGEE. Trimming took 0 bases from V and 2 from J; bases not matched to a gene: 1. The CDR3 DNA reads TGTGCCAGCAGCGTAGCTAGCGGGAGTCAAGAGACCCAGTACTTC. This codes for CASSVASGSQETQYF.

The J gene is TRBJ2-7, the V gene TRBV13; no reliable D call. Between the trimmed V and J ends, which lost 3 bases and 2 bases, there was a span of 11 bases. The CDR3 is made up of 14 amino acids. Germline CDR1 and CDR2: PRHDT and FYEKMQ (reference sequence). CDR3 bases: TGTGCCAGCAGCTTCGCGGCCTACCCCTACGAGCAGTACTTC. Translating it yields CASSFAAYPYEQYF.

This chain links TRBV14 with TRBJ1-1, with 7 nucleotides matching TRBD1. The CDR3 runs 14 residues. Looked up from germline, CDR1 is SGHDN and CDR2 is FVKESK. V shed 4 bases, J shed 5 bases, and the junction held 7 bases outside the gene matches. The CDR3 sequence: CASSPRGGGTEAFF. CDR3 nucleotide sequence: TGTGCCAGCAGCCCCCGAGGGGGCGGGACTGAAGCTTTCTTT.